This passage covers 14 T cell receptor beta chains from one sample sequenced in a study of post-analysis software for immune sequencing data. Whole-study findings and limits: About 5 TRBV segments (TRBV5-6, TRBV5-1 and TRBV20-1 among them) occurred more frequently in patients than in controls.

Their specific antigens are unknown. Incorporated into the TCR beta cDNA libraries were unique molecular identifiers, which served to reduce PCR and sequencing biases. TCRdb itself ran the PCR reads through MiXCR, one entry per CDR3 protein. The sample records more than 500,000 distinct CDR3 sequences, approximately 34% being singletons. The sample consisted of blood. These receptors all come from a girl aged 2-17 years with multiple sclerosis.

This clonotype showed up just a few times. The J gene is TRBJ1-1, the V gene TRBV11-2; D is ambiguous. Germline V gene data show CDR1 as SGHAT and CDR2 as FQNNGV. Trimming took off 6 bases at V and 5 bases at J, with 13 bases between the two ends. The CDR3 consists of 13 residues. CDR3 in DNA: TGTGCCAGCAGTACAGAGGCCCTGACTGAAGCTTTCTTT. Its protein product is CASSTEALTEAFF.

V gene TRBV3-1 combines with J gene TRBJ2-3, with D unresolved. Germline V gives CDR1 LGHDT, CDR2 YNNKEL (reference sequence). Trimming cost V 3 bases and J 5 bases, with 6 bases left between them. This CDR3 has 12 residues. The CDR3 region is CASSHLQDTQYF. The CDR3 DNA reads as TGTGCCAGCAGCCACCTCCAAGATACGCAGTATTTT.

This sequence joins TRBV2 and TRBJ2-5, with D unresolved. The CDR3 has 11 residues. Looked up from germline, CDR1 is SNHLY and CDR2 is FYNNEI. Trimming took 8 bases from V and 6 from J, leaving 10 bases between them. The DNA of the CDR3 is TGTGCCAGCGGAAGGATGCAGACCCAGTACTTC. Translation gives CASGRMQTQYF. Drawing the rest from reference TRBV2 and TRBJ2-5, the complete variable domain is EPEVTQTPSHQVTQMGQEVILRCVPISNHLYFYWYRQILGQKVEFLVSFYNNEISEKSEIFDDQFSVERPDGSNFTLKIRSTKLEDSAMYFCASGRMQTQYFGPGTRLLVL.

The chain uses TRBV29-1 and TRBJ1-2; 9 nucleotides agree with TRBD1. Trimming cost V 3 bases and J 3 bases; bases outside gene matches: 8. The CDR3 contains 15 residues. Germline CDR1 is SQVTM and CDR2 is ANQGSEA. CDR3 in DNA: TGCAGCGTTGACCCCCGGGACAGGGAGGACTATGGCTACACCTTC. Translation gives CSVDPRDREDYGYTF.

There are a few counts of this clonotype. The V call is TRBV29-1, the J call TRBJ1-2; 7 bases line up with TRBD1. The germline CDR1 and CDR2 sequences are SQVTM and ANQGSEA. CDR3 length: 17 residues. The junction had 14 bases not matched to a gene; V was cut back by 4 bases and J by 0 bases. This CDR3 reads CSVVGLGQNEANYGYTF. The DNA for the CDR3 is TGCAGCGTTGTGGGGTTGGGACAGAACGAGGCTAACTATGGCTACACCTTC.

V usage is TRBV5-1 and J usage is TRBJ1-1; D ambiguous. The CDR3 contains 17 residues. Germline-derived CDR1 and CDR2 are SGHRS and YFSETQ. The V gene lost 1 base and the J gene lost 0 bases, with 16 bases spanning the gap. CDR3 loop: CASSLRLVGSMNTEAFF. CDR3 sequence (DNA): TGCGCCAGCAGCTTGCGTCTCGTGGGGTCAATGAACACTGAAGCTTTCTTT.

In DNA form, the CDR3 reads TGCAGCGTTTACCGCCTAGACAGGAGGAACGGGCAGTACTTC. Translated, it gives CSVYRLDRRNGQYF. This rearrangement joins TRBV29-1 to TRBJ2-4; tentatively, D is TRBD1 (6 bases). Germline CDR1 SQVTM, CDR2 ANQGSEA. There are 14 residues in the CDR3. V lost 5 bases to trimming and J lost 13 bases, with 24 bases between them.

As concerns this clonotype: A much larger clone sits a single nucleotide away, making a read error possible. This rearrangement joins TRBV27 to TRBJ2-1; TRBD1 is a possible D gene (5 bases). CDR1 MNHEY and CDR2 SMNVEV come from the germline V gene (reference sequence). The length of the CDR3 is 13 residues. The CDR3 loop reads CACSLGVGNEQFF. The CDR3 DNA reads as TGTGCCTGCAGTTTAGGGGTGGGCAATGAGCAGTTCTTC.

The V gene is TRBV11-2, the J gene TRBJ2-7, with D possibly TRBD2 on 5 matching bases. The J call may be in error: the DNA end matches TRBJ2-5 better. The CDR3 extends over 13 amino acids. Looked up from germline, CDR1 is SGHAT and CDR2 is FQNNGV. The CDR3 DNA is TGTGCCAGCAGCTTATCAGACGCGGGGACCCAGTACTTC. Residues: CASSLSDAGTQYF.

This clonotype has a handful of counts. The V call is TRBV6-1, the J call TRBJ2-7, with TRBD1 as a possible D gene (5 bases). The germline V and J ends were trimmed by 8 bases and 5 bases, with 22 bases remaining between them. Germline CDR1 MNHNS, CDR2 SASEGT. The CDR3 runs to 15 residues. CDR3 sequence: CASAYRTTYPDEQYF. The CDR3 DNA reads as TGTGCCAGCGCCTATCGGACAACCTATCCAGACGAGCAGTACTTC.

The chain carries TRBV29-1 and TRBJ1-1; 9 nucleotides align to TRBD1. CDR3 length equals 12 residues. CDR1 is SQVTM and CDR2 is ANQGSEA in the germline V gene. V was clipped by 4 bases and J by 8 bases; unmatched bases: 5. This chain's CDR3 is CSVGEGQGEAFF. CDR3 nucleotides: TGCAGCGTTGGCGAAGGACAGGGGGAAGCTTTCTTT.

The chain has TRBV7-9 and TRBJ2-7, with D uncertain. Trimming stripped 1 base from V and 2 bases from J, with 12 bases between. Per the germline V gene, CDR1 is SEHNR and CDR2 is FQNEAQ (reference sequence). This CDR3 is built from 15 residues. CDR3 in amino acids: CASSLGPDDTYEQYF. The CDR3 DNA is TGTGCCAGCAGCTTAGGGCCAGACGACACCTACGAGCAGTACTTC.

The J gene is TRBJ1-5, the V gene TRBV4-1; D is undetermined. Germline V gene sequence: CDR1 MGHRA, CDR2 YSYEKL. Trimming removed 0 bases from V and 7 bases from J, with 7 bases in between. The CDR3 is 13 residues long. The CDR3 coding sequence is TGCGCCAGCAGCCAAGATCTGAGGCAGCCCCAGCATTTT. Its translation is CASSQDLRQPQHF.

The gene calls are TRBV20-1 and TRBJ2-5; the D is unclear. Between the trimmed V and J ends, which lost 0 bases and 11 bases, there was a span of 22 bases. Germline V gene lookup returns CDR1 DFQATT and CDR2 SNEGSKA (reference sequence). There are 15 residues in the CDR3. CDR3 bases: TGCAGTGCTAGAGAGGGCAGCCTCTCCTACAATGAGCAGTACTTC. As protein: CSAREGSLSYNEQYF.